This TCR beta chain derives from a study of tumor and adjacent non-tumor tissue in lung cancer. The wider study: There were 12 adenocarcinoma, a couple of squamous cell carcinoma and 1 small cell lung cancer cases. The patients, 9 to 11 men and about 5 women, were roughly 30 to 85 with stage I to III disease. General study results and limits: TCR diversity was significantly greater in tumor than normal lung tissue.

A word on this clonotype: Its target is not known.

A modified ARM-PCR protocol with three rounds of nested PCR amplified TCRbeta. MiXCR, applied by TCRdb to the multiplex PCR reads, yields one record per CDR3 protein. The table lists 220,000 or so distinct CDR3 sequences, 60% to 85% of them singletons. CDR3 length equals 14 residues. Per the germline V gene, CDR1 is SGHNT and CDR2 is YYREEE (reference sequence). V lost 1 base to trimming and J lost 1 base, with 8 bases between them. RNA was extracted from bulk tissue without any cell sorting. Donors were chemotherapy-naive, newly diagnosed lung cancer surgical patients in China, August–late 2014. This chain connects TRBV5-4 to TRBJ1-1, with D unresolved. The receptor was derived from a man in his sixties with non-small cell lung cancer. The sequenced material came from lung tumor tissue. CDR3 sequence: CASSLMWANTEAFF. Written as DNA, the CDR3 is TGTGCCAGCAGCTTGATGTGGGCGAACACTGAAGCTTTCTTT.